This T cell receptor beta chain was obtained from a study of cytomegalovirus exposure and HLA in healthy donors. Points from the study as a whole: Despite most TCR sequences being rare, some public TCRs occurred in many donors. Among TCR beta chains, those listed as cytomegalovirus-associated numbered about 160.

In regard to this clone: The target antigen is unknown.

This CDR3 contains 13 residues. Germline assignment: CDR1 SGHVS and CDR2 FNYEAQ. The V and J ends lost 5 bases and 7 bases, in that order; junction bases with no gene match: 5. A multiplex PCR was run with 60 Vbeta primers and 13 Jbeta primers. Clones were sequenced by immunoSEQ multiplex PCR, and TCRdb holds only the in-frame ones, with some missing. Here the sample spans about 170,000 clones, 85% being singletons. What was sequenced was PBMCs. The origin of this receptor is a man aged 25 to 45 in good health and CMV-seropositive. This chain joins TRBV7-6 and TRBJ2-1; 7 bases are shared with TRBD2. The CDR3 protein is CASSPTSTNEQFF. In DNA, the CDR3 is TGTGCCAGCAGCCCGACTAGCACAAATGAGCAGTTCTTC.